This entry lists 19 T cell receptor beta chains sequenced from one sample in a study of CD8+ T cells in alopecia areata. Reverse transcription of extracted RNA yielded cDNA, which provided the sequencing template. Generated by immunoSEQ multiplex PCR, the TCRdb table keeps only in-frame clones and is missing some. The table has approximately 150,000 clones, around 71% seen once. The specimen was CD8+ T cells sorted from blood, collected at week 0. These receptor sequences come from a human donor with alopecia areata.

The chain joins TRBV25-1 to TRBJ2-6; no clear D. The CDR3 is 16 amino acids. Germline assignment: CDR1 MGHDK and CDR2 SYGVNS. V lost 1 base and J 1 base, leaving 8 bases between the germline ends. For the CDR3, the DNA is TGTGCCAGCAGTGAATTCCGAGGTTCTGGGGCCAACGTCCTGACTTTC. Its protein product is CASSEFRGSGANVLTF.

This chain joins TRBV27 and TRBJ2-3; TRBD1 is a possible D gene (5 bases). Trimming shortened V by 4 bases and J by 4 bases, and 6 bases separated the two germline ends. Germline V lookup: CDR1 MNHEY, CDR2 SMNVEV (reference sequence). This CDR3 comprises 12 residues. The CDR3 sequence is CASSSGSDTQYF. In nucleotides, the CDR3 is TGTGCCAGCAGTTCAGGGTCAGATACGCAGTATTTT.

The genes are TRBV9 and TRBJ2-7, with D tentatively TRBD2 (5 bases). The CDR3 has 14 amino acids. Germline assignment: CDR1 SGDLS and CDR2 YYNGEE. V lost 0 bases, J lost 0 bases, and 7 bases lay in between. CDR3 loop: CASSVDGSSYEQYF. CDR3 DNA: TGTGCCAGCAGCGTAGATGGGAGCTCCTACGAGCAGTACTTC.

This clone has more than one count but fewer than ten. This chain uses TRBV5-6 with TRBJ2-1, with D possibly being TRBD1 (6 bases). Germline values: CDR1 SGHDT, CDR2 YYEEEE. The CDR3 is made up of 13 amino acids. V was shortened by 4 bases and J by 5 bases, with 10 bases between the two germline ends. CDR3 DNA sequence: TGTGCCAGCAGCGACGACAGGAACAATGAGCAGTTCTTC. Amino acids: CASSDDRNNEQFF.

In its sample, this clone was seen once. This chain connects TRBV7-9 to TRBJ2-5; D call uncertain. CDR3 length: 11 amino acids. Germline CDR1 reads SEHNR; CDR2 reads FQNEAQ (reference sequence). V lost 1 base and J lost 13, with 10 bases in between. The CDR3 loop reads CASSLEGPPYF. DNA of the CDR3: TGTGCCAGCAGCTTAGAAGGTCCCCCGTACTTC.

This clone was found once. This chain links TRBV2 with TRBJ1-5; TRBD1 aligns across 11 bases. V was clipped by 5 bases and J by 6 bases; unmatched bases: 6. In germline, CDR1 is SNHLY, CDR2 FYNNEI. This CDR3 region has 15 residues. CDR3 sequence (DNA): TGTGCCAGCAGTATAAGGACAGGGGGCGTTCAGCCCCAGCATTTT. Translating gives CASSIRTGGVQPQHF.

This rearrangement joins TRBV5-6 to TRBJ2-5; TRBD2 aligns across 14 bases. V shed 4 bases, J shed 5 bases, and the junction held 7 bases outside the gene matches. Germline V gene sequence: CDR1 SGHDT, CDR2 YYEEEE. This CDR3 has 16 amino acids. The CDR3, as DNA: TGTGCCAGCAGCCTGGGACTAGCGGGGGTACGTGAGACCCAGTACTTC. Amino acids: CASSLGLAGVRETQYF.

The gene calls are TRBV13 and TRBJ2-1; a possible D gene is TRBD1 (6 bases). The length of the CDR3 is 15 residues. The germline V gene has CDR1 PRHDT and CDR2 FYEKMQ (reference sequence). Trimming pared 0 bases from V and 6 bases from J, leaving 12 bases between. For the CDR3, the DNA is TGTGCCAGCAGCTTAGGGGGTACAGGGCGCAATGAGCAGTTCTTC. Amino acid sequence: CASSLGGTGRNEQFF.

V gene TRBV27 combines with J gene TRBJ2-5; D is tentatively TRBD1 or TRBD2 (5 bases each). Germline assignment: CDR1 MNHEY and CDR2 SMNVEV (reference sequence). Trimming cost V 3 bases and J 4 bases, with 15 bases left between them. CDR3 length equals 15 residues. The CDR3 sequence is CASSFGAQGGETQYF. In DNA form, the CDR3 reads TGTGCCAGCAGTTTCGGGGCCCAAGGCGGAGAGACCCAGTACTTC.

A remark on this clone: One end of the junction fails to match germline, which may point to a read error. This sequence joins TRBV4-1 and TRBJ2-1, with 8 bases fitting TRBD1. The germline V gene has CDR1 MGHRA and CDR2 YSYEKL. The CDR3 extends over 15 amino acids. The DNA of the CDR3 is TGCGCCAGCAGCCAAGAGTGGACAGGGTACAAGGAGCAGTTCTTC. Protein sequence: CASSQEWTGYKEQFF.

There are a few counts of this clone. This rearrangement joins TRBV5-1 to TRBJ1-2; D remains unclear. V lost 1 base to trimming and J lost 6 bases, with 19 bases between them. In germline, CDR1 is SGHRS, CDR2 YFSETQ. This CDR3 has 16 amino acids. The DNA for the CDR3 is TGCGCCAGCAGCTTGCTAGTCCAGGCGAACAAGGATGGCTACACCTTC. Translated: CASSLLVQANKDGYTF.

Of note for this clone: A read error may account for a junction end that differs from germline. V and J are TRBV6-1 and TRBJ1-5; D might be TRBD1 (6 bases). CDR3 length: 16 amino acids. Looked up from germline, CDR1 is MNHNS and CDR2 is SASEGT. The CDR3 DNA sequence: TGTGCCAGCGGTGAGGCAGGGGCATATAGCAATCAGCCCCAGCATTTT. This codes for CASGEAGAYSNQPQHF.

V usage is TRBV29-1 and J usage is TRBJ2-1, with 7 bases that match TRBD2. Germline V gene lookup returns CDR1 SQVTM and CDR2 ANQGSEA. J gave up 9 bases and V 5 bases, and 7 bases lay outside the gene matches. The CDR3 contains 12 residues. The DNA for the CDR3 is TGCAGCGTTTACCGGGGGGATGGTGAGCAGTTCTTC. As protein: CSVYRGDGEQFF.

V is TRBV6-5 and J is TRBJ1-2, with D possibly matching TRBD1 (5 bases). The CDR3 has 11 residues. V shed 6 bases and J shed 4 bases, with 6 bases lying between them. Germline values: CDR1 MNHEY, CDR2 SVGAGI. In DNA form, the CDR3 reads TGTGCCAGCAGCGACAGCTATGGCTACACCTTC. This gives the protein CASSDSYGYTF.

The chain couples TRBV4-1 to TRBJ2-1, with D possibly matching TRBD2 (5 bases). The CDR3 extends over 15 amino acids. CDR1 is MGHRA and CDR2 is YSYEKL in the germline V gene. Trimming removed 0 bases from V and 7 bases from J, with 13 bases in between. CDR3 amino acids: CASSQDPGELNEQFF. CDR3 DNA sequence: TGCGCCAGCAGCCAAGATCCCGGGGAGTTAAATGAGCAGTTCTTC.

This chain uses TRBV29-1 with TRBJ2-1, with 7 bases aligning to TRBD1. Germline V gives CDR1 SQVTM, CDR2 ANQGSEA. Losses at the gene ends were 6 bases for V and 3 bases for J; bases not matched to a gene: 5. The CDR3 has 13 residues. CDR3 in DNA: TGCAGCGTCCCTAGGGACAGCTACAATGAGCAGTTCTTC. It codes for CSVPRDSYNEQFF.

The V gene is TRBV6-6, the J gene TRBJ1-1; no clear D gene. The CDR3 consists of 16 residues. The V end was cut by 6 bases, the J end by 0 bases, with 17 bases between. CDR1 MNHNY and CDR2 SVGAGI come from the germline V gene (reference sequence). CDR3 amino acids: CASRPVVSGVNTEAFF. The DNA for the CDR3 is TGTGCCAGCAGGCCGGTAGTTTCCGGGGTGAACACTGAAGCTTTCTTT.

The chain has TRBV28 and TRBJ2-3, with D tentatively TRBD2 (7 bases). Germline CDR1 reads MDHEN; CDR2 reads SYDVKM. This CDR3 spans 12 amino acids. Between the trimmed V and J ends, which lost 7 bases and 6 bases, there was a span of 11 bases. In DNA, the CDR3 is TGTGCCAGCATTGGGGGGGCTGATACGCAGTATTTT. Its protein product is CASIGGADTQYF.

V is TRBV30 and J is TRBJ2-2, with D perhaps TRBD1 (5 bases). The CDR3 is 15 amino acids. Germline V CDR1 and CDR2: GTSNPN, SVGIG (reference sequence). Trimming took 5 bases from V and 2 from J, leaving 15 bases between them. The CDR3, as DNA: TGTGCCTGGTCCAAAAAGACAGACAACACCGGGGAGCTGTTTTTT. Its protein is CAWSKKTDNTGELFF. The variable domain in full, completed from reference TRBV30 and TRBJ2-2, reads SQTIHQWPATLVQPVGSPLSLECTVEGTSNPNLYWYRQAAGRGLQLLFYSVGIGQISSEVPQNLSASRPQDRQFILSSKKLLLSDSGFYLCAWSKKTDNTGELFFGEGSRLTVL.